These 10 T cell receptor beta chains share one sample of origin, sequenced in a study of cytomegalovirus exposure and HLA in healthy donors. Use of 60 Vbeta and 13 Jbeta primers characterized the PCR. Clones were read by immunoSEQ multiplex PCR, and TCRdb kept only the in-frame ones, dropping some. The sample lists some 71,000 clones; roughly three quarters were seen once. The sample was PBMCs. The source is a man in his late teens or twenties in good health and CMV-seronegative.

The V call is TRBV27, the J call TRBJ1-1, with D unresolved. Germline V gene sequence: CDR1 MNHEY, CDR2 SMNVEV (reference sequence). Trimming removed 8 bases from V and 10 bases from J, with 29 bases in between. CDR3 length: 16 residues. CDR3 coding DNA: TGTGCCAGCGGACTCTTGACCCCCAACGTCGGGCAGCGAGCTTTCTTT. Residues: CASGLLTPNVGQRAFF.

V is TRBV18 and J is TRBJ2-5; 7 nucleotides agree with TRBD1. Looked up from germline, CDR1 is KGHSH and CDR2 is LQKENI. V gave up 3 bases and J gave up 6 bases; unmatched junction bases: 16. This CDR3 contains 17 residues. In DNA form, the CDR3 reads TGTGCCAGCTCACCCCTCCCCATTTCGACAGGGTGGCAGACCCAGTACTTC. Its protein is CASSPLPISTGWQTQYF.

By sample share, this clone is medium-sized (0.01 to 0.1%). The V gene is TRBV4-1, the J gene TRBJ1-1; TRBD1 aligns across 7 bases. The junction had 5 bases not matched to a gene; V was cut back by 5 bases and J by 5 bases. Germline V gene lookup returns CDR1 MGHRA and CDR2 YSYEKL. The CDR3 sequence is 13 residues long. The CDR3 sequence is CASSITGVTEAFF. The CDR3 nucleotides read TGCGCCAGCAGCATTACAGGGGTAACTGAAGCTTTCTTT.

This chain uses TRBV18 with TRBJ2-1; 7 nucleotides match TRBD1. Looked up from germline, CDR1 is KGHSH and CDR2 is LQKENI. The CDR3 consists of 16 residues. J lost 1 base, V lost 6 bases, and 9 bases had no gene match. DNA for the CDR3: TGTGCCAGCTCCCGAGGACAGGAGACTTCCTACAATGAGCAGTTCTTC. As protein: CASSRGQETSYNEQFF.

V usage is TRBV4-2 and J usage is TRBJ2-3; a possible D gene is TRBD1 (6 bases). CDR1 LGHNA and CDR2 YNFKEQ come from the germline V gene. The CDR3 is 15 residues long. V lost 4 bases, J lost 4 bases, and 15 bases lay in between. CDR3 loop: CASSPQTGGPDTQYF. The CDR3 DNA is TGTGCCAGCAGCCCCCAGACAGGAGGCCCAGATACGCAGTATTTT.

This clone showed up just once. The chain couples TRBV10-2 to TRBJ2-1, with D tentatively TRBD1 (6 bases). CDR1 and CDR2 (germline): WSHSY, SAAADI. The CDR3 extends over 13 amino acids. With 0 bases removed from V and 10 bases from J, the gap between germline ends came to 10 bases. The CDR3 nucleotides read TGCGCCAGCAGTGAGTCGGGTAGGGGGGAGCAGTTCTTC. Protein product: CASSESGRGEQFF.

The V call is TRBV13, the J call TRBJ1-2; D might be TRBD1 (6 bases). Trimming removed 0 bases at V and 8 bases at J, with 16 bases between. Germline CDR1 is PRHDT and CDR2 is FYEKMQ (reference sequence). The CDR3 length is 15 residues. The CDR3 DNA reads as TGTGCCAGCAGCTTAGGGGCGGGGGGCCCGCGGGGCTACACCTTC. Residues: CASSLGAGGPRGYTF.

V and J are TRBV7-2 and TRBJ2-5; 7 nucleotides match TRBD1. The germline gives CDR1 SGHTA, CDR2 FQGNSA. This CDR3 comprises 15 residues. V shed 4 bases and J 5 bases; nucleotides not matched to a gene: 10. The CDR3 DNA sequence: TGTGCCAGCAGCTCGGGCCGGGACAGAGGGGAGACCCAGTACTTC. As protein: CASSSGRDRGETQYF.

The J gene is TRBJ1-5, the V gene TRBV30; maybe TRBD1 (6 bases). The CDR3 contains 13 residues. Per the germline V gene, CDR1 is GTSNPN and CDR2 is SVGIG (reference sequence). V shed 5 bases and J shed 0 bases, with 8 bases lying between them. CDR3 in DNA: TGTGCCTGGGCGGACAGTAGCAATCAGCCCCAGCATTTT. Amino acid sequence: CAWADSSNQPQHF.

This rearrangement joins TRBV2 to TRBJ1-2; D remains unclear. The V end lost 3 bases, the J end lost 8 bases, and 16 bases lay between the germline ends. Germline V gene sequence: CDR1 SNHLY, CDR2 FYNNEI. CDR3 size: 14 residues. CDR3 residues: CASSDAHTGGGYTF. The CDR3 nucleotides are TGTGCCAGCAGTGATGCTCACACCGGAGGAGGCTACACCTTC.